Following are 21 T cell receptor beta chains from one sample sequenced in a study of early T cells in non-severe SARS-CoV-2 infection. TCRdb passed the 5' RACE reads through MiXCR, listing each CDR3 protein once. The data show about 59,000 distinct CDR3 sequences, under 14% seen once. The sequencing input was whole blood. These receptors originate from an adult who was a healthcare worker with PCR-confirmed SARS-CoV-2 infection or an uninfected control (not recorded which).

This clonotype turned up a few times. The J gene is TRBJ2-2, the V gene TRBV19; D may be TRBD1 (5 bases). This CDR3 region has 20 residues. From germline, CDR1 is LNHDA and CDR2 SQIVND (reference sequence). Trimming pared 4 bases from V and 0 bases from J, leaving 24 bases between. CDR3 residues: CASSSLWVDTYSSNTGELFF. DNA of the CDR3: TGTGCCAGTAGTAGTCTGTGGGTGGACACCTACTCCTCGAACACCGGGGAGCTGTTTTTT.

Ten or more counts support this clonotype. The chain combines TRBV5-6 with TRBJ1-1; no firm D call. This CDR3 is built from 14 residues. V was cut by 0 bases and J by 3 bases, with 9 bases left in between. Germline V gene lookup returns CDR1 SGHDT and CDR2 YYEEEE. CDR3 region: CASSLDRKYTEAFF. As DNA, the CDR3 is TGTGCCAGCAGCTTGGACAGAAAGTACACTGAAGCTTTCTTT.

This clonotype was observed many times. The chain has TRBV5-1 and TRBJ1-1, with a weak D call TRBD1 (6 bases). The CDR3 covers 15 residues. V was cut by 0 bases and J by 1 base, with 10 bases left in between. Per germline, CDR1 SGHRS and CDR2 YFSETQ. CDR3 DNA sequence: TGCGCCAGCAGCTTGGAACCACAGGGGAACACTGAAGCTTTCTTT. Residues: CASSLEPQGNTEAFF.

This clonotype was recorded many times. Here the CDR3 reads CAWMAGEETQYF. The CDR3 nucleotides are TGTGCCTGGATGGCAGGGGAAGAGACCCAGTACTTC. The chain carries TRBV30 and TRBJ2-5; tentatively, D is TRBD1 (6 bases). The V gene's germline CDR1 is GTSNPN and CDR2 SVGIG (reference sequence). Between the trimmed V and J ends, which lost 4 bases and 3 bases, there was a span of 9 bases. The CDR3 has 12 residues.

This clonotype showed up many times. This sequence joins TRBV2 and TRBJ1-6; 8 nucleotides match TRBD1. Germline-derived CDR1 and CDR2 are SNHLY and FYNNEI. The junction had 9 bases not matched to a gene; V was cut back by 7 bases and J by 7 bases. CDR3 size: 15 residues. The CDR3 sequence is CASTQGALSNSPLHF. CDR3 sequence (DNA): TGTGCCAGCACGCAGGGGGCTCTCTCAAATTCACCCCTCCACTTT.

The V gene is TRBV7-8, the J gene TRBJ2-1; 7 positions match TRBD2. The V segment lost 10 bases and the J segment 1 base; nucleotides outside the gene matches: 16. Germline CDR1 SGHVS, CDR2 FQNEAQ. The CDR3 spans 17 residues. This chain's CDR3 is CANRNDVRGRSYNEQFF. The DNA of the CDR3 is TGTGCCAACAGAAACGACGTGCGGGGGAGGTCCTACAATGAGCAGTTCTTC.

The rearrangement links TRBV30 to TRBJ2-3; TRBD1 agrees at 10 bases. CDR3 length: 15 residues. The trim removed 2 bases at V and 4 bases at J, leaving 6 bases unmatched. Germline CDR1 reads GTSNPN; CDR2 reads SVGIG (reference sequence). The CDR3 nucleotides are TGTGCCTGGAGTTTCTCCGGGACAGGGGCAGATACGCAGTATTTT. This sequence encodes CAWSFSGTGADTQYF.

The chain couples TRBV5-1 to TRBJ2-5; 15 nucleotides line up with TRBD2. CDR3 size: 17 residues. J gave up 5 bases and V 3 bases, and 8 bases lay outside the gene matches. From germline, CDR1 is SGHRS and CDR2 YFSETQ. CDR3 coding DNA: TGCGCCAGCAGCTCGGGACTAGCGGGGGGCCTTCCCGAGACCCAGTACTTC. This codes for CASSSGLAGGLPETQYF. Full variable domain (missing parts from reference TRBV5-1 and TRBJ2-5): KAGVTQTPRYLIKTRGQQVTLSCSPISGHRSVSWYQQTPGQGLQFLFEYFSETQRNKGNFPGRFSGRQFSNSRSEMNVSTLELGDSALYLCASSSGLAGGLPETQYFGPGTRLLVL.

The chain has TRBV14 and TRBJ2-1; D remains unclear. V lost 1 base, J lost 9 bases, and 13 bases lay in between. This CDR3 contains 14 residues. CDR1 is SGHDN and CDR2 is FVKESK in the germline V gene. This CDR3 is CASSQVRGVGEQFF. CDR3 nucleotide sequence: TGTGCCAGCAGCCAAGTACGTGGCGTGGGTGAGCAGTTCTTC.

This clonotype was found many times. V is TRBV20-1 and J is TRBJ1-5, with D possibly being TRBD1 (5 bases). The CDR3 runs to 13 residues. The germline V gene has CDR1 DFQATT and CDR2 SNEGSKA (reference sequence). V lost 2 bases, J lost 1 base, and 6 bases lay in between. This CDR3 is CSARQGSNQPQHF. In nucleotides, the CDR3 is TGCAGTGCTAGACAGGGCAGCAATCAGCCCCAGCATTTT.

V and J are TRBV6-2 or TRBV6-3 and TRBJ1-1, with D perhaps TRBD1 (6 bases). The CDR3 is 14 residues long. V lost 7 bases to trimming and J lost 6 bases, with 18 bases between them. CDR1 is MNHEY, CDR2 SVGEGT, per germline. CDR3 nucleotides: TGTGCCAGCAACCAACAGACAGGTTCGGCTGAAGCTTTCTTT. Its translation is CASNQQTGSAEAFF.

There are a few counts of this clonotype. The V and J genes are TRBV7-2 and TRBJ2-7, with D possibly TRBD1 on 6 matching bases. Germline V gene lookup returns CDR1 SGHTA and CDR2 FQGNSA. Deletions cut 3 bases from V and 6 bases from J, with 18 bases between. This CDR3 has 15 amino acids. The CDR3 is CASSLGAHGNTEQYF. The CDR3, as DNA: TGTGCCAGCAGCTTGGGGGCGCACGGAAACACCGAGCAGTACTTC.

In its sample, this clonotype was seen a few times. The V and J genes are TRBV7-2 and TRBJ2-1; D perhaps matches TRBD1 (6 bases). Germline V gene lookup returns CDR1 SGHTA and CDR2 FQGNSA. V was cut by 3 bases and J by 0 bases, with 21 bases left in between. This CDR3 has 19 residues. The CDR3 loop is CASSLSIRDTWSSYNEQFF. The CDR3 DNA reads as TGTGCCAGCAGCTTGTCTATACGGGACACCTGGAGCTCCTACAATGAGCAGTTCTTC.

This clonotype was counted many times. The rearrangement links TRBV10-2 to TRBJ1-1, with D possibly matching TRBD1 (5 bases). This CDR3 comprises 17 residues. CDR1 and CDR2 from the germline V gene are WSHSY and SAAADI. V was shortened by 4 bases and J by 3 bases, with 21 bases between the two germline ends. The CDR3 DNA is TGCGCCAGCAGTGGAGGAAGGGGATGGTATCGGCACACTGAAGCTTTCTTT. Translation: CASSGGRGWYRHTEAFF.

This clonotype was found many times. V and J are TRBV3-1 and TRBJ1-6; D unresolved. This CDR3 is built from 12 residues. CDR1 is LGHDT, CDR2 YNNKEL, per germline (reference sequence). Trimming cost V 4 bases and J 7 bases, with 5 bases left between them. The CDR3 bases are TGTGCCAGCAGCCGTCCGAATTCACCCCTCCACTTT. Translation gives CASSRPNSPLHF.

This clonotype was seen at least ten times. The chain employs TRBV6-2 or TRBV6-3 and TRBJ2-3; the match to TRBD2 covers 13 bases. This CDR3 is built from 15 residues. The germline V gene has CDR1 MNHEY and CDR2 SVGEGT. V shed 2 bases and J 4 bases; nucleotides not matched to a gene: 0. CDR3 coding DNA: TGTGCCAGCAGTTACACTAGCGGGGGGGCAGATACGCAGTATTTT. Its protein is CASSYTSGGADTQYF.

This clonotype was seen many times. CDR3 DNA: TGTGCCAGCAGTGATACTACAGCTGCCGCTCAGCCCCAGCATTTT. This codes for CASSDTTAAAQPQHF. The rearrangement links TRBV7-9 to TRBJ1-5; D uncertain. This CDR3 spans 15 amino acids. In germline, CDR1 is SEHNR, CDR2 FQNEAQ (reference sequence). Trimming shortened V by 6 bases and J by 6 bases, and 18 bases separated the two germline ends.

This clonotype has only a few counts. The chain recombines TRBV18 with TRBJ1-2; D gene ambiguous. V was cut by 2 bases and J by 1 base, with 2 bases left in between. This CDR3 spans 12 amino acids. From germline, CDR1 is KGHSH and CDR2 LQKENI. The CDR3 nucleotides read TGTGCCAGCTCACCAGATAACTATGGCTACACCTTC. Translating it yields CASSPDNYGYTF.

At least ten counts were recorded for this clonotype. The rearrangement uses TRBV20-1 and TRBJ2-1, with no clear D. Trimming took 3 bases from V and 0 from J, leaving 15 bases between them. Germline values: CDR1 DFQATT, CDR2 SNEGSKA (reference sequence). This CDR3 is built from 16 residues. This CDR3 is CSARVLTGSSYNEQFF. DNA of the CDR3: TGCAGTGCTAGGGTGCTGACGGGTAGCTCCTACAATGAGCAGTTCTTC.

This clonotype occurred many times. The chain employs TRBV6-9 and TRBJ2-3, with D hard to call. The germline V and J ends were trimmed by 6 bases and 4 bases, with 11 bases remaining between them. The CDR3 is made up of 13 amino acids. The germline V gene encodes CDR1 MNHGY and CDR2 SVAAGI. CDR3 in DNA: TGTGCCAGCAGCCAACCTCTGGCAGATACGCAGTATTTT. It codes for CASSQPLADTQYF.

This clonotype was detected ten times or more. This chain uses TRBV11-2 with TRBJ2-7; 11 positions match TRBD1. J was trimmed by 2 bases and V by 1 base; bases with no gene match: 22. CDR3 length equals 22 residues. Per the germline V gene, CDR1 is SGHAT and CDR2 is FQNNGV. CDR3 sequence: CASSLGLSNVGQGGSLTYEQYF. Here the CDR3 DNA reads TGTGCCAGCAGCTTAGGGTTGTCTAATGTGGGACAGGGGGGTTCCCTGACCTACGAGCAGTACTTC.